The next 8 T cell receptor beta chains were all read from a single sample in a study of blood T cell repertoires in COVID-19. The protocol was immunoSEQ multiplex PCR, while the TCRdb copy is restricted to in-frame clones and leaves out a portion. Of 250,000 to 300,000 clones detected, approximately 80% appear once; the ten largest clones hold around 3%. Material: peripheral blood. These receptor sequences come from a woman aged 55-69 years with active or convalescent COVID-19.

This chain links TRBV7-9 with TRBJ1-4; 7 bases agree with TRBD1. CDR1 and CDR2 from the germline V gene are SEHNR and FQNEAQ (reference sequence). The CDR3 has 14 amino acids. The J segment lost 12 bases and the V segment lost 3 bases, leaving 10 bases of the junction unmatched. CDR3 loop: CASSFGQAFGELFF. The CDR3, as DNA: TGTGCCAGCAGCTTCGGACAGGCTTTTGGGGAACTGTTTTTT.

This rearrangement joins TRBV5-1 to TRBJ1-4; 11 nucleotides align to TRBD1. V trimming: 4 bases; J trimming: 11 bases; junction bases outside the gene matches: 4. Germline V gene data show CDR1 as SGHRS and CDR2 as YFSETQ. The CDR3 totals 13 residues. CDR3 residues: CASSGGQGAKLFF. The CDR3 DNA reads TGCGCCAGCAGCGGCGGACAGGGGGCCAAACTGTTTTTT.

The chain is built from TRBV12-3 or TRBV12-4 and TRBJ2-3, with D uncertain. The germline V and J ends were trimmed by 6 bases and 1 base, with 8 bases remaining between them. This CDR3 region has 13 residues. The CDR3 reads CASSSRGTDTQYF. CDR3 coding DNA: TGTGCCAGCAGCTCCCGTGGCACAGATACGCAGTATTTT.

The chain uses TRBV2 and TRBJ2-3; TRBD2 matches 9 bases. The CDR3 extends over 16 amino acids. Trimming at V came to 2 bases and at J to 2 bases, leaving 5 bases not matched to a gene. Germline CDR1 reads SNHLY; CDR2 reads FYNNEI. CDR3: CASSELSGGATDTQYF. CDR3 nucleotide sequence: TGTGCCAGCAGTGAACTTAGCGGGGGAGCCACAGATACGCAGTATTTT.

The chain is built from TRBV7-7 and TRBJ2-3, with D tentatively TRBD1 (5 bases). Trimming pared 5 bases from V and 5 bases from J, leaving 11 bases between. Germline V gene sequence: CDR1 SSHAT, CDR2 FNYEAQ (reference sequence). CDR3 length equals 13 residues. The CDR3 DNA reads as TGTGCCAGCAGCAAGAATAGGGGAGATACGCAGTATTTT. As protein: CASSKNRGDTQYF.

The V call is TRBV19, the J call TRBJ2-5; a weak D match, TRBD2 (6 bases). Trimming took 3 bases from V and 5 from J, leaving 16 bases between them. This CDR3 contains 15 residues. Germline CDR1 is LNHDA and CDR2 is SQIVND (reference sequence). In DNA, the CDR3 is TGTGCCAGTAGTATCCGCTGGGGGGAGCTGGAGACCCAGTACTTC. Translation gives CASSIRWGELETQYF.

This chain uses TRBV21-1 with TRBJ2-2; the table gives TRBD2 as D, unverified against the DNA. TRBV21-1 is flagged as a pseudogene. CDR3 length equals 17 residues. For the CDR3, the DNA is TGTGCCAGCAGCAAAGTGAGTCGGGGTTCGAACACCGGGGAGCTGTTTTTT. The encoded protein is CASSKVSRGSNTGELFF.

J is TRBJ1-3 and V is TRBV19, with 7 nucleotides matching TRBD1. Germline lookup yields CDR1 LNHDA and CDR2 SQIVND (reference sequence). V shed 6 bases and J 0 bases; nucleotides not matched to a gene: 2. This CDR3 has 14 amino acids. In nucleotides, the CDR3 is TGTGCCAGTAGCCGGGACAGCTCTGGAAACACCATATATTTT. It yields the protein CASSRDSSGNTIYF.